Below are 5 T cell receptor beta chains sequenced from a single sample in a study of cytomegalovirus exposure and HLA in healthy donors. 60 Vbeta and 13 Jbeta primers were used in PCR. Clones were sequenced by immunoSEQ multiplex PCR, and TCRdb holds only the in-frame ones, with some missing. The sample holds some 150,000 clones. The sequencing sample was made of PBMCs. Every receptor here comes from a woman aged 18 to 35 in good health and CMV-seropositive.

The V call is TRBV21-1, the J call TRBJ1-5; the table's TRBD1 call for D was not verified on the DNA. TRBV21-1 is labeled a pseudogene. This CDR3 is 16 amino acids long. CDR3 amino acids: CASYESAQGHNQPQHF. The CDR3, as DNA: TGTGCCAGCTACGAATCGGCCCAGGGCCACAATCAGCCCCAGCATTTT.

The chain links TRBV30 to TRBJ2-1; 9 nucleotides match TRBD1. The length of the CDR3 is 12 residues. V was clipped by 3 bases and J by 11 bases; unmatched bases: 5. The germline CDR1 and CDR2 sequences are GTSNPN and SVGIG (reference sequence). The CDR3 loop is CAWRDRGGKQFF. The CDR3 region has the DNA TGTGCCTGGAGAGACAGGGGGGGGAAGCAGTTCTTC.

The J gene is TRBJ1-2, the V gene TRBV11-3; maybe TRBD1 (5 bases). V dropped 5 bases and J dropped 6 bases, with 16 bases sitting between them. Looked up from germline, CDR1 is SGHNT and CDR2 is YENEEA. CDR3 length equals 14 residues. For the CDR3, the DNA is TGTGCCAGCAGCAGCGGGGGAAGGGTGGATGGCTACACCTTC. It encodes CASSSGGRVDGYTF.

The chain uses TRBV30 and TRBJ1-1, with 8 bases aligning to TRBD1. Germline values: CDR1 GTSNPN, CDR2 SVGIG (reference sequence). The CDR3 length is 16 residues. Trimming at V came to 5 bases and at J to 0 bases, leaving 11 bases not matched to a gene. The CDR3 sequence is CAWGQGRFVLNTEAFF. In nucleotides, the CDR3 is TGTGCCTGGGGACAGGGTCGTTTTGTTTTGAACACTGAAGCTTTCTTT.

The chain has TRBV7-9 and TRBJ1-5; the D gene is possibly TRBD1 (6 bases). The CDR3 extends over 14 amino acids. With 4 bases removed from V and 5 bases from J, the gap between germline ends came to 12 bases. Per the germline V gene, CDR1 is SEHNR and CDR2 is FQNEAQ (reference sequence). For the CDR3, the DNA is TGTGCCAGCAGCTCACAGGGACTATATCAGCCCCAGCATTTT. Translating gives CASSSQGLYQPQHF.